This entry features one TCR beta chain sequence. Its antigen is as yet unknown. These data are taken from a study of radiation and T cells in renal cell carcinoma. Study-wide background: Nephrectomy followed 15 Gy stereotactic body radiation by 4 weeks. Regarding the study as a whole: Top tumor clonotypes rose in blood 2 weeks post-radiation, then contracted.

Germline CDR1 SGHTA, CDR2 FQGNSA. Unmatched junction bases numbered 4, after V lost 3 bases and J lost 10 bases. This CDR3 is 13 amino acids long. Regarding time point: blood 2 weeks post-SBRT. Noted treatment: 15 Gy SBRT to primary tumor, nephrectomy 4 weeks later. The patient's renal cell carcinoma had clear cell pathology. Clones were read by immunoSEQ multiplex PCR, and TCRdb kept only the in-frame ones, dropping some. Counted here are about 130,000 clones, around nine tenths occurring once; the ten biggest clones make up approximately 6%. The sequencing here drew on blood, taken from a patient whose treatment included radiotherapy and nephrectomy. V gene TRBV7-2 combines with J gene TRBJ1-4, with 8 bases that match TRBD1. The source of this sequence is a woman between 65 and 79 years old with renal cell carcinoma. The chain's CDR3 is CASSFTTGVKLFF. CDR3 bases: TGTGCCAGCAGCTTCACGACAGGGGTAAAACTGTTTTTT.